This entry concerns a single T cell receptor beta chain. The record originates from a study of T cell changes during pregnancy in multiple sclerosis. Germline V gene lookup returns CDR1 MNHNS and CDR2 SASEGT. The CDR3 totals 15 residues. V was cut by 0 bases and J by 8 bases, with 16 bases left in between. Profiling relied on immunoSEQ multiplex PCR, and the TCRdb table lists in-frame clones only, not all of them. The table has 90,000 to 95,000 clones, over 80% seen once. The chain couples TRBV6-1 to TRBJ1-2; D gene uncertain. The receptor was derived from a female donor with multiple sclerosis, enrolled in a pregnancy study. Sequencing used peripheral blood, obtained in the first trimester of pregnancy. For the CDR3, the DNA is TGTGCCAGCAGTGAAGCCCCGGGCGGGAGGAACGGCTACACCTTC. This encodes CASSEAPGGRNGYTF.